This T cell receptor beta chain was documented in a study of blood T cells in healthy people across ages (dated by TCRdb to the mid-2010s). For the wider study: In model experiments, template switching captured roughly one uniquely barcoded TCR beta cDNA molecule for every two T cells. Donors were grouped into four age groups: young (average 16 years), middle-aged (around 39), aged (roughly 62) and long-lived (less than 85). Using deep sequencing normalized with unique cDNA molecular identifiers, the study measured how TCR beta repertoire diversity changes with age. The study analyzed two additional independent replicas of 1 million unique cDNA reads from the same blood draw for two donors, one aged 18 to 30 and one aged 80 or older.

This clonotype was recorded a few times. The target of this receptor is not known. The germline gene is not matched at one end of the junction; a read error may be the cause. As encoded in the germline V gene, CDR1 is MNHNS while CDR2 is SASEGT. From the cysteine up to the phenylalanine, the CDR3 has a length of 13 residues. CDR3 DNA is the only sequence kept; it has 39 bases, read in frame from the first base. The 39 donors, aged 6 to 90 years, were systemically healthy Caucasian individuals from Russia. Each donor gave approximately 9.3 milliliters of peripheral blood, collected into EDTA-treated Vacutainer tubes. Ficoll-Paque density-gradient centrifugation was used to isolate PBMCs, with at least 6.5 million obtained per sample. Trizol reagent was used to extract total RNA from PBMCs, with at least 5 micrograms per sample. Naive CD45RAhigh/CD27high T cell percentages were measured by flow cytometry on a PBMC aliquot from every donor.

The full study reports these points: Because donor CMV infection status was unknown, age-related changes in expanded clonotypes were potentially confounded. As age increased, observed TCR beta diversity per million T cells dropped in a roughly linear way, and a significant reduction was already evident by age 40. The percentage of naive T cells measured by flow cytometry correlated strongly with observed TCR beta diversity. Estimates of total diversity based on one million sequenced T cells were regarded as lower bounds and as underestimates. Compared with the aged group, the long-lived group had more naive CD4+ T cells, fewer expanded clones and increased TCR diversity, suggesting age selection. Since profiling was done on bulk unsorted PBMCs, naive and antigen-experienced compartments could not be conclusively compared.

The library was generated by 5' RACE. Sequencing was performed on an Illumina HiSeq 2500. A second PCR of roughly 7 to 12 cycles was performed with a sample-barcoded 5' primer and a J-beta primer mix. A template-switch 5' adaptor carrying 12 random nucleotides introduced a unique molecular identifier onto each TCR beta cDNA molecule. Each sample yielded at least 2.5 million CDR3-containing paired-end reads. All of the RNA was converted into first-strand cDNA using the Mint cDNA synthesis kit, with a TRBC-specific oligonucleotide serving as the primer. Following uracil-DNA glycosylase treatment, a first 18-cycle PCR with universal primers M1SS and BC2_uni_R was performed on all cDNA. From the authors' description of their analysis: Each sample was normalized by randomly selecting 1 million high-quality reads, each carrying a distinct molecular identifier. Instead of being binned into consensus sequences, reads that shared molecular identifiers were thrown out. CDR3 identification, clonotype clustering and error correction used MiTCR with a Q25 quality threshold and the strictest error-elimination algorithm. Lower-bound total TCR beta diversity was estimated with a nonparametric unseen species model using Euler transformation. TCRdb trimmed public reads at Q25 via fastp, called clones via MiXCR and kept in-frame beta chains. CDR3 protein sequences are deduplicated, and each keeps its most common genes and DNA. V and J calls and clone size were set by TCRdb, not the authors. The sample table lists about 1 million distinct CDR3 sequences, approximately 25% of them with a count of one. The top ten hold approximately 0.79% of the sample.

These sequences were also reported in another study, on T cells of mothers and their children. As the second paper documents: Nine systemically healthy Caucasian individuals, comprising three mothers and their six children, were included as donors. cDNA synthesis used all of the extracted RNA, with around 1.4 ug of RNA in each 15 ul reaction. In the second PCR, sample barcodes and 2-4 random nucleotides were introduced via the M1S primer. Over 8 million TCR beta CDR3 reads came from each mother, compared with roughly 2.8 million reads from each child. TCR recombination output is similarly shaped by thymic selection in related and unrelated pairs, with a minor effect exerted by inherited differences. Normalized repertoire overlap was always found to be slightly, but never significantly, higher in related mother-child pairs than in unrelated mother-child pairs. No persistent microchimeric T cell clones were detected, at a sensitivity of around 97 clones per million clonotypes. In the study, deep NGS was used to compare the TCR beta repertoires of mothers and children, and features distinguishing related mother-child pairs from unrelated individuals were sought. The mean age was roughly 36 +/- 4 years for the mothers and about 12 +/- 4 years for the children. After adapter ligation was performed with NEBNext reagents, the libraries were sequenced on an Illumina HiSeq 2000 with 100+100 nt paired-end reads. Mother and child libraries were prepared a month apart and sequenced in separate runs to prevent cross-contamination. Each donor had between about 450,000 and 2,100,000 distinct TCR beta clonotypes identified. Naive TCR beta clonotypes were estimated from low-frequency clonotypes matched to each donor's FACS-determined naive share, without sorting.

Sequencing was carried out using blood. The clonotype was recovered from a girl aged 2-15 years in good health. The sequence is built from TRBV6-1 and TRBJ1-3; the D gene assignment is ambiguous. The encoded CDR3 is CVSSTALRNTIYF. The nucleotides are TGTGTCAGCAGTACCGCTCTACGGAACACCATATATTTT.